This entry lists 14 T cell receptor beta chains sequenced from one sample in a study of human T cells and chemical hapten exposure. TCRdb passed the RACE reads through MiXCR, listing each CDR3 protein once. The profile shows 110,000 to 150,000 distinct CDR3 sequences, approximately 12% of them singletons. The time point here: patch test 2, 6 weeks after DPC sensitization. Stated treatment: therapeutic diphenylcyclopropenone sensitization with weekly scalp DPC. The sample was whole blood, taken in connection with sensitization to the hapten diphenylcyclopropenone (DPC). Receptors originate from a woman in her forties or fifties with alopecia areata. Some clones in this sample may be carry-over from other donors' samples.

The V gene is TRBV12-3 or TRBV12-4, the J gene TRBJ2-4; possibly TRBD1 for D (6 bases). The length of the CDR3 is 16 residues. V was cut by 10 bases and J by 0 bases, with 19 bases left in between. In nucleotides, the CDR3 is TGTGCCACCCCACTCCCAGGGGATCTAGCCAAAAACATTCAGTACTTC. Translated, it gives CATPLPGDLAKNIQYF.

The V gene is TRBV28, the J gene TRBJ2-1; D is uncertain. V lost 7 bases to trimming and J lost 9 bases, with 13 bases between them. Looked up from germline, CDR1 is MDHEN and CDR2 is SYDVKM. The CDR3 covers 12 residues. The CDR3 reads CASKETLGEQFF. In nucleotides, the CDR3 is TGTGCCAGCAAAGAGACCCTTGGTGAGCAGTTCTTC. The whole variable domain, remainder taken from reference TRBV28 and TRBJ2-1, is DVKVTQSSRYLVKRTGEKVFLECVQDMDHENMFWYRQDPGLGLRLIYFSYDVKMKEKGDIPEGYSVSREKKERFSLILESASTNQTSMYLCASKETLGEQFFGPGTRLTVL.

The chain employs TRBV2 and TRBJ2-4; 14 bases line up with TRBD2. The V gene's germline CDR1 is SNHLY and CDR2 FYNNEI. With 7 bases clipped from V and 8 bases from J, the junction kept 4 bases outside the gene matches. CDR3 length: 14 residues. CDR3 sequence (DNA): TGTGCCAGCACCCTGGGACTAGCGGGAGACATTCAGTACTTC. This encodes CASTLGLAGDIQYF.

This clonotype was detected a few times. The rearrangement links TRBV29-1 to TRBJ2-3; no clear D. The CDR3 spans 14 residues. V was clipped by 4 bases and J by 2 bases, with 13 bases between them. Germline V gene lookup returns CDR1 SQVTM and CDR2 ANQGSEA. The CDR3: CSVVDERPTDTQYF. The CDR3 region has the DNA TGCAGCGTTGTTGACGAGCGACCCACAGATACGCAGTATTTT.

At least ten counts were recorded for this clonotype. V is TRBV12-3 or TRBV12-4 and J is TRBJ2-7; 7 nucleotides line up with TRBD2. CDR3 length equals 14 residues. The V segment lost 6 bases and the J segment 4 bases; nucleotides outside the gene matches: 9. This chain's CDR3 is CASSFGGGSYEQYF. The CDR3 region has the DNA TGTGCCAGCAGCTTCGGGGGAGGGTCTTACGAGCAGTACTTC.

This clonotype has a handful of counts. The J gene is TRBJ1-4, the V gene TRBV29-1; D is possibly TRBD1 (5 bases). V lost 0 bases, J lost 8 bases, and 10 bases lay in between. Germline CDR1 is SQVTM and CDR2 is ANQGSEA. The CDR3 loop spans 13 amino acids. The CDR3 nucleotides read TGCAGCGTTGAAGATTTCCAGGGAGAAAAACTGTTTTTT. Translated, it gives CSVEDFQGEKLFF.

The rearrangement uses TRBV5-6 and TRBJ1-5, with 7 bases identical to TRBD1. V lost 0 bases, J lost 7 bases, and 4 bases stayed unmatched. CDR3 length: 14 amino acids. The germline V gene has CDR1 SGHDT and CDR2 YYEEEE. The CDR3 region is CASSLGQGQQPQHF. CDR3 DNA sequence: TGTGCCAGCAGCTTGGGACAGGGCCAACAGCCCCAGCATTTT.

The table lists this clonotype with a few counts. This chain links TRBV23-1 with TRBJ2-6; perhaps TRBD2 as D (7 bases). TRBV23-1 is identified as an open reading frame with a role that is uncertain. This CDR3 comprises 16 residues. V lost 6 bases to trimming and J lost 2 bases, with 14 bases between them. For the CDR3, the DNA is TGCGCCAGCAGAGCCCGGGGGGCGGCTGGGGCCAACGTCCTGACTTTC. It specifies CASRARGAAGANVLTF.

This clonotype was seen a few times. As DNA, the CDR3 is TGTGCCAGCAGCAACGGACTAGCGGGGCCGGAGCAGTACTTC. Translating gives CASSNGLAGPEQYF. The rearrangement links TRBV7-9 to TRBJ2-7, with 12 nucleotides matching TRBD2. V lost 5 bases and J lost 7; bases outside the gene matches: 6. Germline lookup yields CDR1 SEHNR and CDR2 FQNEAQ (reference sequence). The CDR3 runs 14 residues.

This clonotype appeared once. A much more abundant neighbour one base away suggests this may be a read error. This sequence joins TRBV11-2 and TRBJ2-3; 7 bases match TRBD2. Germline CDR1 reads SGHAT; CDR2 reads FQNNGV. The CDR3 has 11 residues. The CDR3 is CVSSLGGMKYF. CDR3 coding DNA: TGTGTCAGCAGCTTGGGAGGGATGAAGTATTTT. Filled out from reference TRBV11-2 and TRBJ2-3, the complete variable domain reads EAGVAQSPRYKIIEKRQSVAFWCNPISGHATLYWYQQILGQGPKLLIQFQNNGVVDDSQLPKDRFSAERLKGVDSTLKIQPAKLEDSAVYLCVSSLGGMKYFGPGTRLTVL.

This clonotype has only a few counts. This sequence joins TRBV20-1 and TRBJ2-3, with D uncertain. V lost 1 base to trimming and J lost 1 base, with 12 bases between them. The CDR3 consists of 15 residues. The germline gives CDR1 DFQATT, CDR2 SNEGSKA (reference sequence). The CDR3 sequence: CSARAKLDGTDTQYF. The CDR3, as DNA: TGCAGTGCTAGAGCCAAGCTGGATGGCACAGATACGCAGTATTTT.

This clonotype was counted between two and nine times. The chain recombines TRBV7-2 with TRBJ2-3; D not certain. In germline, CDR1 is SGHTA, CDR2 FQGNSA. Trimming removed 1 base at V and 5 bases at J, with 10 bases between. The CDR3 contains 14 residues. CDR3 sequence reads: CASSLDRSRDTQYF. The CDR3 coding sequence is TGTGCCAGCAGCTTAGACCGGTCGAGAGATACGCAGTATTTT.

The V call is TRBV3-1, the J call TRBJ1-6, with D unresolved. Germline V gene sequence: CDR1 LGHDT, CDR2 YNNKEL (reference sequence). Trimming removed 3 bases at V and 10 bases at J, with 16 bases between. The CDR3 spans 15 residues. The DNA of the CDR3 is TGTGCCAGCAGCCACTGGGGTTTGGTAGGATCACCCCTCCACTTT. Its translation: CASSHWGLVGSPLHF.

A few counts support this clonotype. The rearrangement links TRBV18 to TRBJ2-7; TRBD2 agrees at 7 bases. Trimming took 0 bases from V and 6 from J; bases not matched to a gene: 2. Germline V lookup: CDR1 KGHSH, CDR2 LQKENI. This CDR3 has 13 residues. DNA for the CDR3: TGTGCCAGCTCACCACCGGGGAGGGGCGAGCAGTACTTC. It encodes CASSPPGRGEQYF.